The clone carrying this T cell receptor beta chain came up a few times. The sample comes from a study of blood T cell repertoires in COVID-19. Across the study: Sources were T cells, B-cell-depleted T cells, or PBMCs; the material itself was cDNA or gDNA.

In the original processing: Amplification with reference gene primers provided the estimates of nucleated cell counts. Here immunoSEQ multiplex PCR was the method, and the copy in TCRdb shows in-frame clones only, minus some. V, J and clone size reflect that table, while D and trimming were determined from the DNA. The table lists around 95,000 clones, roughly 80% of them singletons. Germline V gene lookup returns CDR1 KGHDR and CDR2 SFDVKD. The V end lost 9 bases, the J end lost 1 base, and 16 bases lay between the germline ends. This CDR3 is built from 15 residues. The TCR was taken from a woman at least 80 years old with acute or convalescent COVID-19. The rearrangement links TRBV24-1 to TRBJ2-3; possibly TRBD1 for D (7 bases). The sequenced material came from peripheral blood. This CDR3 is CATQGGGVGTDTQYF. The CDR3 region has the DNA TGTGCCACCCAGGGGGGCGGGGTGGGCACAGATACGCAGTATTTT.